A single sample is the source of the 15 T cell receptor beta chains below, sequenced in a study of read filtering for tumor transcriptome and immune sequencing (TCRdb year 2020). Instrument on record: Illumina HiSeq 4000. Starting from approximately 0.4 ug RNA, TCR libraries were constructed with the Immunoverse kit using molecular barcoded adaptors that cover the alpha/delta and beta/gamma chains. TCRdb reworked the public reads: Q25 trimming with fastp, MiXCR clone assembly, productive beta chains retained. Duplicate CDR3 protein sequences are folded into a single record with the most common DNA and genes. For this sample there are 93,000 or so distinct CDR3 sequences; roughly a fifth appear just once. Of the sample, about 10% falls within the top ten clones. The source material was a population of CD138-negative cells sorted from bone marrow. Per the publication, the cell subset or site label means: bone marrow mononuclear cells depleted of CD138+ plasma/myeloma cells by negative magnetic selection. The receptors derive from a donor aged 40 or over with multiple myeloma.

A remark on this clonotype: A clone one base away is much larger, so this may be a read error. This CDR3 is missing its conserved last phenylalanine or tryptophan, likely due to a read error. The chain joins TRBV5-1 to TRBJ2-1; TRBD1 or TRBD2 may be the D gene (5 bases each). CDR1 and CDR2 from the germline V gene are SGHRS and YFSETQ. V lost 1 base to trimming and J lost 2 bases, with 13 bases between them. This CDR3 region has 16 residues. CDR3 residues: CASSLLRGHPYNEQFS. In DNA, the CDR3 is TGCGCCAGCAGCTTGCTACGGGGCCACCCCTACAATGAGCAGTTCTCC.

The chain combines TRBV29-1 with TRBJ2-7, with unresolved D. Germline CDR1 reads SQVTM; CDR2 reads ANQGSEA. The ends were cut back, 7 bases at V and 3 bases at J, with 10 bases in the middle. This CDR3 has 11 amino acids. The CDR3 reads CSATASYEQYF. DNA of the CDR3: TGCAGCGCAACCGCTAGCTACGAGCAGTACTTC.

For this clonotype: The conserved phenylalanine or tryptophan normally closing the CDR3 is absent here, so this likely arose from a read error. The DNA is left out, because the CDR3 cannot be placed on it with certainty; the CDR3 is given as TCRdb lists it. The rearrangement joins TRBV5-1 to TRBJ2-1; TRBD2 is the table's D call and was not checked against the DNA. From its first to its last residue, the CDR3 has 16 amino acids. Per germline, CDR1 SGHRS and CDR2 YFSETQ. The CDR3: CASSAVEASGYNERFL.

This clonotype has a handful of counts. The chain recombines TRBV28 with TRBJ2-7; D perhaps matches TRBD1 (5 bases). Germline CDR1 is MDHEN and CDR2 is SYDVKM. The CDR3 contains 12 residues. V lost 6 bases and J lost 12, with 18 bases in between. The CDR3 nucleotides are TGTGCCAGCAGGCCCGAACGTCAGGGTTGGTACTTC. Protein: CASRPERQGWYF.

Notes on this clonotype: This may stem from a read error, because a much larger clone lies one nucleotide away. This chain uses TRBV28 with TRBJ1-1; D unclear. Looked up from germline, CDR1 is MDHEN and CDR2 is SYDVKM. This CDR3 has 15 residues. V lost 5 bases and J 0 bases, leaving 13 bases between the germline ends. This chain's CDR3 is CASSTPGNLNTEAFF. DNA for the CDR3: TGTGCCAGCAGTACCCCCGGAAACCTGAACACTGAAGCTTTCTTT.

This clonotype was seen ten or more times. The rearrangement uses TRBV3-1 and TRBJ1-1; unclear D gene. The germline V gene has CDR1 LGHDT and CDR2 YNNKEL (reference sequence). V was clipped by 4 bases and J by 0 bases, with 9 bases between them. This CDR3 has 14 residues. CDR3 sequence reads: CASSRRTVNTEAFF. The CDR3 nucleotides are TGTGCCAGCAGCCGCCGGACGGTGAACACTGAAGCTTTCTTT.

This clonotype was seen ten or more times. The genes are TRBV13 and TRBJ2-3; no clear D gene. CDR3 size: 14 residues. V was clipped by 2 bases and J by 2 bases, with 8 bases between them. Per the germline V gene, CDR1 is PRHDT and CDR2 is FYEKMQ (reference sequence). The CDR3 DNA reads as TGTGCCAGCAGCTTATCCTACCTCACAGATACGCAGTATTTT. This gives the protein CASSLSYLTDTQYF.

This clonotype was found many times. The rearrangement uses TRBV5-1 and TRBJ2-1; D remains ambiguous. The length of the CDR3 is 11 residues. Trimming stripped 1 base from V and 9 bases from J, with 5 bases between. Per the germline V gene, CDR1 is SGHRS and CDR2 is YFSETQ. Here the CDR3 DNA reads TGCGCCAGCAGCTTGTCTGCTGAGCAGTTCTTC. It specifies CASSLSAEQFF.

With regard to this clonotype: A read error may be the cause here, since a much bigger clone is one base away. This rearrangement joins TRBV20-1 to TRBJ2-5; no definite D call. CDR3 length: 11 amino acids. Per germline, CDR1 DFQATT and CDR2 SNEGSKA (reference sequence). The CDR3 here is CNAHLRETQYF. CDR3 DNA: TGCAATGCACACTTGCGAGAGACCCAGTACTTC.

The chain is built from TRBV4-1 and TRBJ1-5; possible D gene TRBD1, 6 bases. CDR1 is MGHRA, CDR2 YSYEKL, per germline. The CDR3 spans 12 residues. The V end was cut by 4 bases, the J end by 9 bases, with 10 bases between. The CDR3 region is CASSLGQRPQHF. CDR3 DNA sequence: TGCGCCAGCAGCCTAGGACAGAGGCCCCAGCATTTT.

This clonotype occurred many times. The genes are TRBV5-1 and TRBJ2-1; D not certain. Germline values: CDR1 SGHRS, CDR2 YFSETQ. CDR3 length equals 11 residues. V was shortened by 0 bases and J by 8 bases, with 3 bases between the two germline ends. CDR3 in amino acids: CASSLEYEQFF. In DNA form, the CDR3 reads TGCGCCAGCAGCTTGGAGTATGAGCAGTTCTTC.

About this clonotype: A much larger clone lies a single base off, so this may be a read error. The V gene is TRBV6-6, the J gene TRBJ2-3, with 8 bases identical to TRBD2. Germline V gene lookup returns CDR1 MNHNY and CDR2 SVGAGI (reference sequence). This CDR3 comprises 14 residues. The CDR3 coding sequence is TGTGCCGGCAGGCCGCGGGGGGGCACAGATACGCAGTATTTT. Its protein is CAGRPRGGTDTQYF.

This clonotype was detected many times. The chain links TRBV7-2 to TRBJ1-1; D gene unclear. V was trimmed by 1 base and J by 0 bases, leaving 12 bases between them. The germline CDR1 and CDR2 sequences are SGHTA and FQGNSA. The CDR3 is 16 amino acids. The CDR3 sequence: CASSLERVRMNTEAFF. The CDR3 coding sequence is TGTGCCAGCAGCTTAGAACGGGTCAGGATGAACACTGAAGCTTTCTTT. The complete variable domain, with remaining parts taken from reference TRBV7-2 and TRBJ1-1, reads GAGVSQSPSNKVTEKGKDVELRCDPISGHTALYWYRQSLGQGLEFLIYFQGNSAPDKSGLPSDRFSAERTGGSVSTLTIQRTQQEDSAVYLCASSLERVRMNTEAFFGQGTRLTVV.

This chain uses TRBV27 with TRBJ2-7; D might be TRBD2 (5 bases). V gave up 4 bases and J gave up 3 bases, with 10 bases separating them. This CDR3 has 13 residues. Germline-derived CDR1 and CDR2 are MNHEY and SMNVEV (reference sequence). CDR3 sequence reads: CASSYGEDYEQYF. The DNA for the CDR3 is TGTGCCAGCAGTTACGGGGAAGACTACGAGCAGTACTTC.

Within the sample, this clonotype is medium-sized. The chain has TRBV5-4 and TRBJ2-1; 11 bases align to TRBD1. V gave up 3 bases and J gave up 6 bases; unmatched junction bases: 5. The CDR3 is 15 residues long. Germline assignment: CDR1 SGHNT and CDR2 YYREEE (reference sequence). The CDR3 coding sequence is TGTGCCAGCAGCTGGGGGGACAGGGGGATCAATGAGCAGTTCTTC. Its translation: CASSWGDRGINEQFF.